The subject of this entry is one T cell receptor (beta chain). TCRdb's copy holds only in-frame clones and misses some; the assay was immunoSEQ multiplex PCR. The sample yields more than 60,000 clones, 85% to 90% seen once. This sample stems from a study of blood T cell repertoires in COVID-19. This CDR3 is 17 amino acids long. Germline V gives CDR1 KGHSH, CDR2 LQKENI. Deletions cut 4 bases from V and 0 bases from J, with 16 bases between. The rearrangement links TRBV18 to TRBJ1-3, with a weak D call TRBD1 (6 bases). This receptor was obtained from a man over 45 with acute or convalescent COVID-19. Material for sequencing was peripheral blood. The CDR3 is CASSREQGGASGNTIYF. For the CDR3, the DNA is TGTGCCAGCTCACGAGAACAGGGTGGCGCCTCTGGAAACACCATATATTTT.